These T cell receptor beta chains were read from a single sample in a study of cytotoxic CD8 clonotypes in ibrutinib-treated CLL. Method: immunoSEQ multiplex PCR; TCRdb's copy keeps in-frame clones and lacks some. In the table there are approximately 97,000 clones, 60% to 80% of which are singletons. The input for sequencing was PBMCs, taken after 24 months of ibrutinib treatment. These receptors all come from a human donor with chronic lymphocytic leukemia. The CDR3 runs from the conserved cysteine through the conserved F or W. A D gene is named only where the DNA matches it firmly. The size of a clone is reported for some rows only, either as once, few or many, or as a class for expanded clones.

.	once	TRBV2	TRBJ1-1	CASSLRTDNTEAFF	TGTGCCAGCAGCCTAAGGACTGATAACACTGAAGCTTTCTTT
TRBD1	.	TRBV10-1	TRBJ1-5	CARQPGGYSNQPQHF	TGCGCCAGACAGCCAGGGGGCTATAGCAATCAGCCCCAGCATTTT
.	.	TRBV4-3	TRBJ1-5	CASSQVQGRGQPQHF	TGCGCCAGCAGCCAAGTACAGGGTCGAGGGCAGCCCCAGCATTTT
.	.	TRBV6-4	TRBJ2-7	CASSDKKESSPYEQYF	TGTGCCAGCAGTGACAAGAAGGAATCTAGTCCTTACGAGCAGTACTTC
.	.	TRBV5-5	TRBJ1-1	CASSLIMSGGEAFF	TGTGCCAGCAGCTTGATCATGTCTGGCGGTGAAGCTTTCTTT
.	.	TRBV6-4	TRBJ1-1	CASSATMNTEAFF	TGTGCCAGCAGCGCGACCATGAACACTGAAGCTTTCTTT
.	.	TRBV7-3	TRBJ2-3	CASSRSNRADTQYF	TGTGCCAGCAGCCGGTCTAACAGGGCCGATACGCAGTATTTT
.	.	TRBV19	TRBJ2-3	CASSFRLTDTQYF	TGTGCCAGTAGTTTCCGACTTACAGATACGCAGTATTTT
TRBD2	.	TRBV27	TRBJ2-5	CASSLWTSGRETQYF	TGTGCCAGCAGTTTGTGGACTAGCGGGAGGGAGACCCAGTACTTC
.	.	TRBV4-1	TRBJ1-2	CASSQDIGGSGYGYTF	TGCGCCAGCAGCCAAGATATCGGGGGGAGTGGGTATGGCTACACCTTC
.	.	TRBV2	TRBJ1-5	CASSPGRRGYQPQHF	TGTGCCAGCAGTCCGGGACGGCGGGGGTATCAGCCCCAGCATTTT
.	.	TRBV29-1	TRBJ1-3	CSALGRDSGNTIYF	TGCAGCGCACTAGGTCGGGATTCTGGAAACACCATATATTTT
.	.	TRBV2	TRBJ2-5	CASSSFGGQETQYF	TGTGCCAGCAGCAGCTTCGGGGGACAAGAGACCCAGTACTTC
TRBD1	.	TRBV29-1	TRBJ2-7	CSGGQTSSYEQYF	TGCAGCGGGGGACAGACAAGCTCCTACGAGCAGTACTTC
.	.	TRBV30	TRBJ1-2	CAWSDTRGAYGYTF	TGTGCCTGGAGTGACACCCGGGGGGCCTATGGCTACACCTTC
TRBD2	.	TRBV7-3	TRBJ2-3	CASSPASGASTDTQYF	TGTGCCAGCAGCCCGGCTAGCGGGGCTAGCACAGATACGCAGTATTTT
TRBD1	.	TRBV27	TRBJ1-3	CASSLGPGGRDTIYF	TGTGCCAGCAGTTTAGGCCCAGGGGGCCGAGACACCATATATTTT
TRBD1	few	TRBV27	TRBJ1-2	CASRTGGRGYTF	TGTGCCAGCAGAACAGGGGGACGTGGCTACACCTTC
.	.	TRBV5-1	TRBJ2-7	CASSLGRAEEQYF	TGCGCCAGCAGCCTTGGCCGGGCGGAAGAGCAGTACTTC
.	.	TRBV7-2	TRBJ2-1	CASSLRDPNNEQFF	TGTGCCAGCAGCCTACGGGACCCAAACAATGAGCAGTTCTTC
TRBD2	.	TRBV11-3	TRBJ2-7	CASSLEALAGFYEQYF	TGTGCCAGCAGCTTAGAGGCACTAGCGGGTTTTTACGAGCAGTACTTC
.	.	TRBV7-9	TRBJ2-6	CASSLGTAGANVLTF	TGTGCCAGCAGCTTAGGCACAGCAGGGGCCAACGTCCTGACTTTC
TRBD2	.	TRBV30	TRBJ2-3	CAWSVGGSADTQYF	TGTGCCTGGAGTGTGGGCGGGAGTGCAGATACGCAGTATTTT
TRBD2	.	TRBV5-1	TRBJ2-1	CASSLELAGGYNEQFF	TGCGCCAGCAGCTTGGAACTAGCGGGGGGCTACAATGAGCAGTTCTTC
.	.	TRBV5-5	TRBJ1-4	CASSRDREKGLFF	TGTGCCAGCAGCCGGGACCGTGAAAAGGGCCTGTTTTTT
TRBD1	.	TRBV14	TRBJ2-7	CASRDRGGYEQYF	TGTGCCAGCAGGGACAGGGGCGGCTACGAGCAGTACTTC
TRBD2	.	TRBV5-4	TRBJ2-5	CASSSGRGSETQYF	TGTGCCAGCAGCTCCGGGCGGGGGTCAGAGACCCAGTACTTC
.	.	TRBV5-8	TRBJ1-5	CASSLVHGQKNMGAQHF	TGTGCCAGCAGCTTGGTCCACGGCCAAAAAAACATGGGGGCCCAGCATTTT
.	.	TRBV5-1	TRBJ1-2	CASSFGIIPNYGYTF	TGCGCCAGCAGCTTCGGAATTATTCCTAACTATGGCTACACCTTC
.	.	TRBV6-1	TRBJ1-3	CASSLGLGGNTIYF	TGTGCCAGCAGCCTCGGCTTGGGAGGAAACACCATATATTTT
.	.	TRBV10-3	TRBJ1-2	CAISGERVHGYTF	TGTGCCATCAGTGGGGAGCGGGTACATGGCTACACCTTC
.	once	TRBV5-4	TRBJ1-5	CASSPETGVGNQPQHF	TGTGCCAGCAGCCCGGAGACGGGAGTAGGCAATCAGCCCCAGCATTTT
TRBD1	.	TRBV19	TRBJ2-7	CASSRRDSKLIYEQYF	TGTGCCAGTAGTCGTCGGGACAGCAAACTTATCTACGAGCAGTACTTC
.	.	TRBV7-2	TRBJ1-1	CASSSDSNTEAFF	TGTGCCAGCAGCTCGGACAGTAACACTGAAGCTTTCTTT
TRBD1	.	TRBV5-4	TRBJ1-5	CASSWDRAGNQPQHF	TGTGCCAGCAGCTGGGACAGGGCTGGCAATCAGCCCCAGCATTTT
.	.	TRBV7-9	TRBJ1-5	CASSLGPGTNQPQHF	TGTGCCAGCAGCTTAGGCCCAGGCACCAATCAGCCCCAGCATTTT
TRBD1	.	TRBV5-1	TRBJ1-4	CASSLPIGQGNEKLFF	TGCGCCAGCAGCCTACCCATCGGACAGGGGAATGAAAAACTGTTTTTT
.	few	TRBV7-8	TRBJ2-7	CASSLARGGYEQYF	TGTGCCAGCAGCTTAGCCCGGGGCGGGTACGAGCAGTACTTC
.	.	TRBV11-2	TRBJ2-3	CASSLRILDRSTDTQYF	TGTGCCAGCAGCTTACGAATCTTGGACCGTAGCACAGATACGCAGTATTTT
TRBD1	.	TRBV19	TRBJ1-6	CASAGTGDSPLHF	TGTGCCAGTGCCGGGACAGGGGATTCACCCCTCCACTTT
.	.	TRBV6-5	TRBJ2-7	CASSYSWGPLVVEQYF	TGTGCCAGCAGTTATAGTTGGGGGCCGCTAGTGGTCGAGCAGTACTTC
TRBD2	.	TRBV5-1	TRBJ2-3	CASRKLAGNTDTQYF	TGCGCCAGCAGAAAACTAGCGGGGAACACAGATACGCAGTATTTT
TRBD1	.	TRBV14	TRBJ1-2	CASSQEGNRGHRRGGYTF	TGTGCCAGCAGCCAAGAGGGAAACAGGGGGCATCGTCGGGGTGGCTACACCTTC
TRBD2	.	TRBV14	TRBJ2-5	CASSRPVPLGLAGVDETQYF	TGTGCCAGCAGCCGCCCTGTACCCTTAGGACTAGCGGGAGTTGATGAGACCCAGTACTTC
.	.	TRBV28	TRBJ1-2	CATSGQGREYGYTF	TGTGCCACCTCGGGGCAGGGAAGGGAGTATGGCTACACCTTC
.	many	TRBV9	TRBJ2-1	CASTLEEWAGTYNEQFF	TGTGCCAGCACCTTAGAGGAGTGGGCGGGTACCTACAATGAGCAGTTCTTC
.	.	TRBV7-6	TRBJ2-7	CASSLGGTQTYEQYF	TGTGCCAGCAGCTTAGGTGGGACGCAAACCTACGAGCAGTACTTC
TRBD1	few	TRBV15	TRBJ1-4	CATSRLTGLGEKLFF	TGTGCCACCAGCAGGCTGACAGGGCTTGGTGAAAAACTGTTTTTT
.	many	TRBV20-1	TRBJ2-7	CSAGNYEQYF	TGCAGTGCTGGAAACTACGAGCAGTACTTC
TRBD1	.	TRBV11-2	TRBJ1-1	CASSPLDRAGDTEAFF	TGTGCCAGCAGCCCCCTGGACAGGGCCGGGGACACTGAAGCTTTCTTT
TRBD1	.	TRBV7-9	TRBJ2-1	CASSHDRGNEQFF	TGTGCCAGCAGCCATGACAGGGGAAATGAGCAGTTCTTC
.	few	TRBV2	TRBJ1-3	CASKRVNTGNTIYF	TGTGCCAGCAAAAGGGTCAACACTGGAAACACCATATATTTT
.	few	TRBV7-2	TRBJ1-5	CASSPQGQPQHF	TGTGCCAGCAGCCCACAGGGTCAGCCCCAGCATTTT
.	once	TRBV7-2	TRBJ2-4	CASSPTGLAAPAKNIQYF	TGTGCCAGCAGCCCGACGGGCTTAGCCGCCCCAGCCAAAAACATTCAGTACTTC
TRBD1	.	TRBV7-9	TRBJ2-1	CASSYGTGSYNEQFF	TGTGCCAGCAGCTACGGGACAGGCTCCTACAATGAGCAGTTCTTC
.	.	TRBV6-6	TRBJ1-4	CASREVLGEKLFF	TGTGCCAGCAGGGAGGTTTTAGGTGAAAAACTGTTTTTT
.	.	TRBV4-1	TRBJ1-1	CASSQDGEGNTEAFF	TGCGCCAGCAGCCAAGATGGGGAGGGGAACACTGAAGCTTTCTTT
.	.	TRBV6-1	TRBJ2-3	CASSVDRPTQYF	TGTGCCAGCAGCGTGGATCGTCCTACGCAGTATTTT
TRBD2	few	TRBV4-1	TRBJ2-2	CASSQEGLAGKAGELFF	TGCGCCAGCAGCCAAGAGGGGTTAGCGGGAAAAGCCGGGGAGCTGTTTTTT
.	.	TRBV2	TRBJ1-5	CASSKSRPPAGQPQHF	TGTGCCAGCAGTAAAAGTCGGCCGCCGGCAGGTCAGCCCCAGCATTTT